The rows below give T cell receptor beta chains drawn from one sample of a study of shared clonotypes between healthy human individuals. TCRdb's table, derived via immunoSEQ multiplex PCR, lists solely in-frame clones and lacks some. Of some 2.1 million clones listed, about 95% are singletons. The sample taken for sequencing was naive CD8+ T cells sorted from blood. The receptors stem from a man aged 18-30 years in good health. Both conserved end residues are part of each CDR3. Fields, in order: D gene, J gene, V gene, clone size, CDR3 protein, CDR3 DNA. The D gene is left open where the match is weak. Clone size appears in some rows only: once, few, many, or a class for an expanded clone.

- TRBJ2-7 TRBV28 - CASSFIRGDYEQYF TGTGCCAGCAGTTTCATTCGAGGGGACTACGAGCAGTACTTC
TRBD1 TRBJ2-7 TRBV28 - CASTWTGFDEQYF TGTGCCAGCACCTGGACAGGGTTCGACGAGCAGTACTTC
- TRBJ2-5 TRBV5-4 - CASSRLEEETQYF TGTGCCAGCAGCCGTTTGGAGGAAGAGACCCAGTACTTC
- TRBJ1-2 TRBV28 - CASSSGGGWSDTF TGTGCCAGCAGCTCTGGGGGAGGGTGGTCGGACACCTTC
- TRBJ2-7 TRBV6-1 - CASSEGYYEQYF TGTGCCAGCAGTGAAGGATACTACGAGCAGTACTTC
TRBD1 TRBJ2-4 TRBV7-2 once CASSSGTGGNIQYF TGTGCCAGCAGCTCAGGGACAGGGGGAAACATTCAGTACTTC
- TRBJ1-2 TRBV5-4 - CASSSDDYGYTF TGTGCCAGCAGCTCCGACGACTATGGCTACACCTTC
- TRBJ1-5 TRBV5-6 few CASSSWDDSNQPQHF TGTGCCAGCAGCAGTTGGGACGATAGCAATCAGCCCCAGCATTTT
- TRBJ2-7 TRBV9 - CASSLGGGVGYEQYF TGTGCCAGCAGCTTAGGGGGGGGCGTCGGCTACGAGCAGTACTTC
TRBD1 TRBJ2-7 TRBV4-1 - CASSPLGQGPSSYEQYF TGCGCCAGCAGCCCTCTCGGACAGGGTCCGAGCTCCTACGAGCAGTACTTC